Below are 23 T cell receptor beta chains sequenced from a single sample in a study of CD8+CD57+ T cells in acquired aplastic anemia. For sequencing, patients were chosen who had shown expansion of CD8+CD57+ cells by flow cytometry. CDR3 and TCR beta VDJ profiling relied on genomic DNA as the template. In TCRdb, the reads were re-called with MiXCR into one record per CDR3 protein. Here the sample spans approximately 170,000 distinct CDR3 sequences, around 47% being singletons. Sequencing used sorted CD4+, CD8+, or CD8+CD57+ T cells (not recorded which) from PBMCs. The receptors were sampled from a human donor with aplastic anemia.

This clonotype was seen only a few times. The chain recombines TRBV3-1 with TRBJ2-7; 8 bases are shared with TRBD1. Germline trimming cut 0 bases from V and 3 bases from J; bases unmatched to any gene: 7. Germline V gene sequence: CDR1 LGHDT, CDR2 YNNKEL (reference sequence). The CDR3 consists of 16 residues. The CDR3 loop reads CASSQDRDRIRYEQYF. The CDR3 nucleotides read TGTGCCAGCAGCCAAGATAGGGACAGGATTCGCTACGAGCAGTACTTC.

V usage is TRBV4-2 and J usage is TRBJ2-3; 14 bases align to TRBD2. CDR1 LGHNA and CDR2 YNFKEQ come from the germline V gene. V shed 4 bases and J 5 bases; nucleotides not matched to a gene: 5. This CDR3 is 16 amino acids long. CDR3 residues: CASSPGLAGVVDTQYF. CDR3 coding DNA: TGTGCCAGCAGCCCGGGACTAGCGGGAGTGGTAGATACGCAGTATTTT.

This clonotype was counted a single time. This sequence may be a read error, since a much larger clone differs from it by one base. CDR3 sequence reads: CASSLGGGLRDAEQFF. The DNA for the CDR3 is TGTGCCAGCAGCTTAGGAGGGGGGTTACGCGACGCTGAGCAGTTCTTC. The chain joins TRBV11-1 to TRBJ2-1; possibly TRBD1 or TRBD2 for D (6 bases each). V lost 1 base and J lost 9, with 19 bases in between. Germline values: CDR1 SGHAT, CDR2 FQDESV (reference sequence). CDR3 length: 16 amino acids.

This clonotype was recorded many times. The V gene is TRBV6-1, the J gene TRBJ1-5; D is possibly TRBD1 (5 bases). Germline CDR1 MNHNS, CDR2 SASEGT. The CDR3 is 14 amino acids. Trimming pared 6 bases from V and 2 bases from J, leaving 11 bases between. The CDR3: CASSQMGGNQPQHF. The CDR3 DNA sequence: TGTGCCAGCAGCCAAATGGGGGGCAATCAGCCCCAGCATTTT.

The chain combines TRBV20-1 with TRBJ2-3; D gene uncertain. Germline-derived CDR1 and CDR2 are DFQATT and SNEGSKA (reference sequence). CDR3 size: 15 residues. V dropped 7 bases and J dropped 3 bases, with 20 bases sitting between them. In DNA form, the CDR3 reads TGCAGTGTTGGAAGGCGCCAGTTGGGTACAGATACGCAGTATTTT. As protein: CSVGRRQLGTDTQYF.

This chain links TRBV11-1 with TRBJ1-1; no reliable D call. Per germline, CDR1 SGHAT and CDR2 FQDESV (reference sequence). The CDR3 totals 15 residues. The V gene lost 6 bases and the J gene lost 3 bases, with 17 bases spanning the gap. The CDR3 spells CASRREVSVDTEAFF. Written as DNA, the CDR3 is TGTGCCAGCAGGAGGGAGGTTTCCGTCGACACTGAAGCTTTCTTT.

This clonotype was seen many times. This rearrangement joins TRBV11-3 to TRBJ1-1; D gene ambiguous. The CDR3 totals 13 residues. The germline V gene has CDR1 SGHNT and CDR2 YENEEA. Trimming cost V 3 bases and J 5 bases, with 10 bases left between them. The DNA of the CDR3 is TGTGCCAGCAGCTTGTGGTCTGGGACTGAAGCTTTCTTT. Protein sequence: CASSLWSGTEAFF. Complete variable domain (other parts from reference TRBV11-3 and TRBJ1-1): EAGVVQSPRYKIIEKKQPVAFWCNPISGHNTLYWYLQNLGQGPELLIRYENEEAVDDSQLPKDRFSAERLKGVDSTLKIQPAELGDSAVYLCASSLWSGTEAFFGQGTRLTVV.

The chain uses TRBV2 and TRBJ2-7; D is unresolved. In germline, CDR1 is SNHLY, CDR2 FYNNEI. V dropped 7 bases and J dropped 6 bases, with 13 bases sitting between them. The CDR3 covers 12 residues. Here the CDR3 reads CASIGRAGEQYF. The CDR3 nucleotides read TGTGCCAGCATAGGTCGTGCTGGCGAGCAGTACTTC.

Here the CDR3 reads CASSPGTGGYGQPQHF. The CDR3 nucleotides read TGTGCCAGCAGTCCCGGGACAGGGGGCTATGGTCAGCCCCAGCATTTT. V gene TRBV2 combines with J gene TRBJ1-5; 12 bases are shared with TRBD1. The CDR3 is 16 amino acids. Per the germline V gene, CDR1 is SNHLY and CDR2 is FYNNEI. Unmatched junction bases numbered 8, after V lost 5 bases and J lost 6 bases.

The rearrangement links TRBV28 to TRBJ1-4; the D gene is possibly TRBD1 (5 bases). There are 13 residues in the CDR3. V was clipped by 3 bases and J by 6 bases, with 8 bases between them. CDR1 is MDHEN and CDR2 is SYDVKM in the germline V gene. CDR3 DNA: TGTGCCAGCAGTTTCCCGACAGATGAAAAACTGTTTTTT. Its protein is CASSFPTDEKLFF.

This clonotype was counted only a few times. A much larger clonotype is one base distant, so this may be a read error. The V and J genes are TRBV20-1 and TRBJ2-1; no reliable D call. V shed 5 bases and J shed 10 bases, with 12 bases lying between them. Germline CDR1 DFQATT, CDR2 SNEGSKA (reference sequence). The CDR3 has 11 residues. The CDR3 coding sequence is TGCAGTGCTTCGGCTGGTAGCGAGCAGTTCTTC. It codes for CSASAGSEQFF.

Points on this clonotype: With a much larger clone just one base away, this may be a read error. CDR3 nucleotides: TGTGCCACCCAGACAGGGGGCGCGTTGTTCACTGAAGCTTTCTTT. Encoded protein: CATQTGGALFTEAFF. The J gene is TRBJ1-1, the V gene TRBV19; 10 positions agree with TRBD1. Losses at the gene ends were 10 bases for V and 4 bases for J; bases not matched to a gene: 12. The CDR3 length is 15 residues. CDR1 is LNHDA, CDR2 SQIVND, per germline (reference sequence).

V gene TRBV25-1 combines with J gene TRBJ1-2, with D hard to call. CDR1 is MGHDK and CDR2 is SYGVNS in the germline V gene. The CDR3 covers 13 residues. V shed 4 bases and J shed 1 base, with 7 bases lying between them. The CDR3 nucleotides are TGTGCCAGCAGTGTCTACCGTAACTATGGCTACACCTTC. The encoded protein is CASSVYRNYGYTF.

This clonotype occurred many times. The chain joins TRBV5-4 to TRBJ2-5; 9 nucleotides match TRBD1. The V gene's germline CDR1 is SGHNT and CDR2 YYREEE (reference sequence). This CDR3 contains 15 residues. J gave up 2 bases and V 4 bases, and 6 bases lay outside the gene matches. CDR3 in amino acids: CASSISGQGQETQYF. The CDR3 DNA is TGTGCCAGCAGCATTTCGGGACAGGGACAAGAGACCCAGTACTTC.

The rearrangement joins TRBV20-1 to TRBJ2-3; TRBD2 might be the D (5 bases). Per germline, CDR1 DFQATT and CDR2 SNEGSKA (reference sequence). There are 13 residues in the CDR3. In DNA form, the CDR3 reads TGCAGCAAGACTACATATAGCACAGATACGCAGTATTTT. Amino acid sequence: CSKTTYSTDTQYF.

The V gene is TRBV12-3 or TRBV12-4, the J gene TRBJ2-5; D may correspond to TRBD1 or TRBD2 (5 bases each). The germline V and J ends were trimmed by 6 bases and 3 bases, with 11 bases remaining between them. The CDR3 has 13 amino acids. CDR3 residues: CASSSGAEETQYF. The CDR3 DNA sequence: TGTGCCAGCAGCTCCGGGGCCGAAGAGACCCAGTACTTC.

The table lists this clonotype with many counts. J is TRBJ1-1 and V is TRBV6-1; possible D gene TRBD1, 6 bases. The CDR3 is 14 residues long. With 6 bases removed from V and 5 bases from J, the gap between germline ends came to 16 bases. CDR1 and CDR2 from the germline V gene are MNHNS and SASEGT. This chain's CDR3 is CASRAGHLGTEAFF. The CDR3, as DNA: TGTGCCAGCAGGGCGGGACACCTTGGGACTGAAGCTTTCTTT.

This chain uses TRBV29-1 with TRBJ1-2; D not resolved. Germline V gives CDR1 SQVTM, CDR2 ANQGSEA. This CDR3 region has 13 residues. Trimming shortened V by 1 base and J by 6 bases, and 12 bases separated the two germline ends. The CDR3 loop reads CSVEGFTDHGYTF. CDR3 DNA: TGCAGCGTTGAAGGTTTCACGGACCATGGCTACACCTTC. The full variable domain, its missing parts supplied by reference TRBV29-1 and TRBJ1-2, is SAVISQKPSRDICQRGTSLTIQCQVDSQVTMMFWYRQQPGQSLTLIATANQGSEATYESGFVIDKFPISRPNLTFSTLTVSNMSPEDSSIYLCSVEGFTDHGYTFGSGTRLTVV.

The chain joins TRBV7-6 to TRBJ1-6; no definite D call. This CDR3 is 13 amino acids long. V lost 5 bases to trimming and J lost 8 bases, with 10 bases between them. Germline V gene data show CDR1 as SGHVS and CDR2 as FNYEAQ. The CDR3 reads CASSQRVDSPLHF. The CDR3 DNA sequence: TGTGCCAGCAGCCAAAGGGTCGATTCACCCCTCCACTTT.

On this clonotype: A read error may explain this, as a much larger clone is one base away. This chain connects TRBV10-1 to TRBJ2-2; D tentatively fits TRBD1 or TRBD2 (5 bases each). Looked up from germline, CDR1 is WNHNN and CDR2 is SYGVQD (reference sequence). There are 17 residues in the CDR3. CDR3 loop: CASSDTGLPTNTGELLF. DNA for the CDR3: TGTGCCAGCAGTGACACAGGACTTCCAACGAACACCGGGGAGCTGCTTTTT.

This clonotype was seen repeatedly, ten times or more. The chain couples TRBV24-1 to TRBJ2-1; D uncertain. V gave up 5 bases and J gave up 8 bases, with 6 bases separating them. This CDR3 has 11 amino acids. CDR1 and CDR2 (germline): KGHDR, SFDVKD. CDR3: CATSVHDEQFF. CDR3 coding DNA: TGTGCCACCAGTGTCCATGATGAGCAGTTCTTC.

V gene TRBV10-3 combines with J gene TRBJ1-6; maybe TRBD1 (6 bases). The CDR3 is 15 amino acids. In germline, CDR1 is ENHRY, CDR2 SYGVKD. Trimming left V 7 bases short and J 3 bases short, with 13 bases between. For the CDR3, the DNA is TGTGCCATCAAGGGACCAGGGGACTATAATTCACCCCTCCACTTT. Translating it yields CAIKGPGDYNSPLHF.

This chain links TRBV29-1 with TRBJ2-7; 9 bases match TRBD2. The CDR3 consists of 14 residues. Trimming at V came to 3 bases and at J to 5 bases, leaving 8 bases not matched to a gene. Germline CDR1 reads SQVTM; CDR2 reads ANQGSEA. The CDR3 DNA is TGCAGCGTTGAGGTGGCGGGGGGGATTAACGAGCAGTACTTC. Encoded protein: CSVEVAGGINEQYF.